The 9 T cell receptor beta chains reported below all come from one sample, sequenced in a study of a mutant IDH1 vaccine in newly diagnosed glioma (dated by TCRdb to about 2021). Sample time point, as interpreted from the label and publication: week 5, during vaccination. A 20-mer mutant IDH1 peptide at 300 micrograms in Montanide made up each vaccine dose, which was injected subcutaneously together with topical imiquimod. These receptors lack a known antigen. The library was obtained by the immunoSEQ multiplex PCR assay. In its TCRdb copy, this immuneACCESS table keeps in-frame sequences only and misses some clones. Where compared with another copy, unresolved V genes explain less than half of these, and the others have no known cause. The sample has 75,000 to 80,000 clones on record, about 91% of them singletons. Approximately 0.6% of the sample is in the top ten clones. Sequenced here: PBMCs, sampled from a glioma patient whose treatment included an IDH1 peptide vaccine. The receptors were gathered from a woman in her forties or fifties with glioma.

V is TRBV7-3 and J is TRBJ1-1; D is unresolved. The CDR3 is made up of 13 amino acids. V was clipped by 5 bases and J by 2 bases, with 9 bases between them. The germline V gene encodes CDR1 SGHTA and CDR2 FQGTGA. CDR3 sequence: CASSKEGNTEAFF. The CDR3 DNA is TGTGCCAGCAGCAAAGAGGGAAACACTGAAGCTTTCTTT.

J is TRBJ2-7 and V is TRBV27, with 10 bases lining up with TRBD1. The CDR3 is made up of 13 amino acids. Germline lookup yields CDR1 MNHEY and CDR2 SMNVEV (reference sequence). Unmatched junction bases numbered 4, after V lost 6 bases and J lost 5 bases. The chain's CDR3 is CASSRDRGDEQYF. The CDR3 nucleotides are TGTGCCAGCAGCCGGGACAGGGGCGACGAGCAGTACTTC.

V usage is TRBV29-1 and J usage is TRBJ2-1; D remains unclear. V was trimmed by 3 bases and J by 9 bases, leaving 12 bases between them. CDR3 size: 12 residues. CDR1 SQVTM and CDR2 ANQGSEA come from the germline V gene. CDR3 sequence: CSVESSMAEQFF. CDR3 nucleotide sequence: TGCAGCGTTGAGAGTAGTATGGCTGAGCAGTTCTTC.

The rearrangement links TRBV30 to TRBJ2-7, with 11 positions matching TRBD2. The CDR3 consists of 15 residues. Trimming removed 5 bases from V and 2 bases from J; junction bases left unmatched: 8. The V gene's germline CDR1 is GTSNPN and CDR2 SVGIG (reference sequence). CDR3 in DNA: TGTGCCTGGGGGCCGGGACTAGCGGTAACCTACGAGCAGTACTTC. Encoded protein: CAWGPGLAVTYEQYF.

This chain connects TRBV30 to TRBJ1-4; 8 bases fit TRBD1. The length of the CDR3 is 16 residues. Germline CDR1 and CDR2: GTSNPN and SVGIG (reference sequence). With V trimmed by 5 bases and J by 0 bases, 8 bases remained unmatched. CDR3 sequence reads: CAWRTGRPATNEKLFF. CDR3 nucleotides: TGTGCCTGGCGGACAGGGAGACCCGCAACTAATGAAAAACTGTTTTTT.

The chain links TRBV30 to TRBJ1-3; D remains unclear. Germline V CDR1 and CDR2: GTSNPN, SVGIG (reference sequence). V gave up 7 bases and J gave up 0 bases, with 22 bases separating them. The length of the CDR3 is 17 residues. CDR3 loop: CASNSKAAGASGNTIYF. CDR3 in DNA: TGTGCCTCAAATTCGAAGGCGGCAGGAGCCTCTGGAAACACCATATATTTT. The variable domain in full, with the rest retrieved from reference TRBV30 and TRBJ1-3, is SQTIHQWPATLVQPVGSPLSLECTVEGTSNPNLYWYRQAAGRGLQLLFYSVGIGQISSEVPQNLSASRPQDRQFILSSKKLLLSDSGFYLCASNSKAAGASGNTIYFGEGSWLTVV.

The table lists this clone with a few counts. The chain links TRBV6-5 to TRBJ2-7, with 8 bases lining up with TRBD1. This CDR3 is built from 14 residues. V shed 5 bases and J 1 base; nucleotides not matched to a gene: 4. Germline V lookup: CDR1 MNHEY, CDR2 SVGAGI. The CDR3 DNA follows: TGTGCCAGCAGTAGGGGGGACAGGTCCTACGAGCAGTACTTC. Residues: CASSRGDRSYEQYF.

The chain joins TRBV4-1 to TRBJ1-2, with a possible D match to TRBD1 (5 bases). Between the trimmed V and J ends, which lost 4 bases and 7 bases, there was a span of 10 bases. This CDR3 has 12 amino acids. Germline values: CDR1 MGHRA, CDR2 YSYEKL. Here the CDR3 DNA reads TGCGCCAGCAGCCGGAGGGGAAGTGGCTACACCTTC. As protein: CASSRRGSGYTF.

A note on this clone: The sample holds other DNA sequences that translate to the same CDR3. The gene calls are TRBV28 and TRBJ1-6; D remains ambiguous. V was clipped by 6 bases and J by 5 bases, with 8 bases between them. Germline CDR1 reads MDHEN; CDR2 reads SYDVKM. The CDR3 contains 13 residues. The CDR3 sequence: CASSLGNNSPLHF. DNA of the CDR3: TGTGCCAGCAGCCTGGGGAATAATTCACCCCTCCACTTT.